This TCR beta chain came from a study of beta chain features in type 1 diabetes (dated by TCRdb to 2016 to 2019). Context from the whole study: No differences in mean age, gender distribution, total cell number or subset yield were found between patients and healthy donors. A total of around 110,000,000 sorted cells were examined across all samples, and RNA yield correlated strongly with the number of cells per subset. The study compared TCRB repertoires of sorted circulating CD4+ T cell subsets between recently diagnosed type 1 diabetes patients and matched healthy donors. Regulatory and stem cell-like memory subsets were isolated from only 8 patients and about eight healthy donors, whereas naive and central memory subsets came from all 28 donors.

Broad study findings and their caveats: At VDJ recombination sites, type 1 diabetes patients had fewer insertions and more deleted nucleotides, which implies abnormalities in thymic rearrangement. Because small numbers of individuals were included in the HLA sub-analyses, any influence of HLA type on TCRB rearrangement was left unresolved. Type 1 diabetes patients showed a moderate but significant shortening of TCRB CDR3 length in all four CD4+ subsets. PCR might favor shorter templates, but patient and control samples were amplified and corrected together, so any skew would affect both groups equally. Because cDNA was sequenced instead of genomic DNA, activated cells with high expression could be over-represented, although the groups did not differ in activation or CD3 levels. Naive, central memory and regulatory TCRB repertoires appeared to be more similar among patients than among healthy donors.

Each donor gave one peripheral blood draw, averaging approximately 0.11 L, which was collected into heparinised tubes. A BD FACSAria II was used to sort naive, central memory, regulatory and stem cell-like memory CD4+ T cells with a panel that included CD45RO, CCR7, CD25, CD127, CD95 and CD27. Purity was above 95% for every sorted population. Right away, PBMCs were isolated by Lymphoprep density gradient centrifugation and were stained directly, with no culture step. So that batch effects would be minimized, each experiment stained and sorted samples in pairs, pairing one healthy donor with one patient. The entire isolated RNA was reverse transcribed using the High Capacity cDNA Reverse Transcription Kit, and thus expressed TCRB transcripts were sequenced. Naive, central memory and regulatory T cell samples underwent deep immunoSEQ sequencing, averaging around 3.7 million total reads per sample. Sorted cells were lysed in RLT buffer and RNA was extracted with DNase-treated RNeasy Micro or Mini kits, depending on cell number. To prevent cross-contamination, every cell subset was processed on its own, while patient and healthy donor samples were processed together. The immunoSEQ multiplex PCR was used to amplify TCRB sequences from cDNA, generating 87-bp fragments that spanned the CDR3 region. Amplicons were sequenced on the Illumina HiSeq platform. Processing in the source paper ran as follows. PCR bias was corrected computationally using synthetic template baselines, and reads within Hamming distance 2 were collapsed, with unmergeable singletons discarded. Reads were aligned to IMGT to assign V, D and J genes, CDR3 length, and insertions or deletions at six rearrangement sites. Within each subset, clonotype counts were normalized to sorted cell number, and only after that were true diversity and Gini coefficients computed with the tcR R package. The overlap coefficient, calculated on TCRB nucleotide sequences, was used to quantify repertoire sharing. This immuneACCESS table, as held by TCRdb, lists in-frame sequences with V and J called but not all clones. Of the missing ones, under half trace to an unresolved V gene in checked studies; the others have no known cause. V and J calls and clone size are as listed in that table; D and trimming were resolved from the DNA. For this sample the table gives roughly 150,000 clones, of which 6.5% to 10% were detected only once. Around 0.5% of the sample belongs to the ten largest clones.

Of note for this clone: The specificity of this receptor is unknown. One base away there is no much larger clone; base qualities are not given.

This clonotype was sampled from a woman between 18 and 29 years old with type 1 diabetes. The sequenced material came from central memory CD4+ T cells from blood.

The CDR3: CATSGRGGQETQYF. The DNA reads as follows: TGTGCCACCAGCGGGAGGGGAGGGCAAGAGACCCAGTACTTC. The rearranged segments are TRBV15 and TRBJ2-5, with 7 bases aligning to TRBD2. Spanning cysteine to phenylalanine, the CDR3 consists of 14 amino acids. Here the CDR3 DNA is all that survives: 42 bases in frame from base 1. The germline V gene (reference sequence) supplies CDR1 LNHNV and CDR2 YYDKDF. V ends up 5 bases short and J 2 bases short, with an unmatched junction base count of 5.